This T cell receptor beta chain was identified in a study of chemoradiotherapy in HPV16-positive cancers. Study results and limitations: Functional assays defining HPV-specific T cells used only a couple of HPV16-positive patients.

Using immunoSEQ multiplex PCR, the repertoire was profiled, and TCRdb retains in-frame clones only, with some absent. Of 30,000 to 40,000 clones listed, around 82% are singletons. Worth noting for this clone: Its antigen is unidentified.

The length of the CDR3 is 13 residues. Germline CDR1 is SQVTM and CDR2 is ANQGSEA. The V end was cut by 3 bases, the J end by 2 bases, with 11 bases between. The chain couples TRBV29-1 to TRBJ2-7; D gene unclear. The sample was blood, taken from a patient who underwent chemoradiotherapy. The receptor was derived from a human donor with HPV-associated anogenital cancer. The chain's CDR3 is CSVDGPGTYEQYF. In DNA, the CDR3 is TGCAGCGTTGATGGACCTGGTACCTACGAGCAGTACTTC.